Listed below are T cell receptor beta chains from one sample, sequenced in a study of blood T cells in healthy people across ages. TCRdb passed the 5' RACE reads through MiXCR, listing each CDR3 protein once. Of 450,000 to 700,000 distinct CDR3 sequences in the sample, 25% to 30% were seen once. The sequenced material came from blood. These receptors originate from a woman in her sixties or seventies in good health. Both conserved end residues are part of each CDR3. Fields, in order: clone size, D gene, V gene, J gene, CDR3 DNA, CDR3 protein. A D gene is named only where the DNA matches it firmly. Expanded clones are given a class, and other clones once, few, many or no size at all.

clone size: .
D gene: TRBD2
V gene: TRBV6-4
J gene: TRBJ2-5
CDR3 DNA: TGTGCCAGCAGTCCGACTAGCGGCTCAGAGACCCAGTACTTC
CDR3 protein: CASSPTSGSETQYF

clone size: few
D gene: .
V gene: TRBV6-6
J gene: TRBJ2-5
CDR3 DNA: TGTGCCAGCAGTTCCCCCGCGGGGTTAACGGGGGAGACCCAGTACTTC
CDR3 protein: CASSSPAGLTGETQYF

clone size: .
D gene: TRBD2
V gene: TRBV3-1
J gene: TRBJ2-3
CDR3 DNA: TGTGCCAGCAGCCAAGAACTAGCGGGGGGAGTTGGGCAGTATTTT
CDR3 protein: CASSQELAGGVGQYF

clone size: few
D gene: .
V gene: TRBV6-6
J gene: TRBJ2-4
CDR3 DNA: TGTGCCAGCAGTTCTGGATCTGCAGGAAGCAAAAACATTCAGTACTTC
CDR3 protein: CASSSGSAGSKNIQYF

clone size: few
D gene: .
V gene: TRBV3-1
J gene: TRBJ1-1
CDR3 DNA: TGTGCCAGCAGCCAGGGGGCCAAGAACACTGAAGCTTTCTTT
CDR3 protein: CASSQGAKNTEAFF

clone size: .
D gene: TRBD1
V gene: TRBV7-9
J gene: TRBJ1-2
CDR3 DNA: TGTGCCAGCAGCTACCCGACAGGGGGGGATGGCTACACCTTC
CDR3 protein: CASSYPTGGDGYTF

clone size: .
D gene: TRBD2
V gene: TRBV7-3
J gene: TRBJ2-5
CDR3 DNA: TGTGCCAGCAGCCCGGGACTAGGGGGAGGAGAGACCCAGTACTTC
CDR3 protein: CASSPGLGGGETQYF

clone size: few
D gene: .
V gene: TRBV5-1
J gene: TRBJ1-1
CDR3 DNA: TGCGCCAGCAGCTTGATTTTGGGGGACACTGAAGCTTTCTTT
CDR3 protein: CASSLILGDTEAFF

clone size: .
D gene: TRBD1
V gene: TRBV29-1
J gene: TRBJ2-1
CDR3 DNA: TGCAGCGTGGGGACAGGGGGGGATGAGCAGTTCTTC
CDR3 protein: CSVGTGGDEQFF

clone size: .
D gene: TRBD2
V gene: TRBV28
J gene: TRBJ2-7
CDR3 DNA: TGTGCCAGCAGTACTAGCGGGAGCACCTACGAGCAGTACTTC
CDR3 protein: CASSTSGSTYEQYF

clone size: .
D gene: .
V gene: TRBV10-3
J gene: TRBJ1-1
CDR3 DNA: TGTGCCATCAGTGATGACGGGGCCGACGCTGAAGCTTTCTTT
CDR3 protein: CAISDDGADAEAFF

clone size: .
D gene: TRBD2
V gene: TRBV5-1
J gene: TRBJ2-5
CDR3 DNA: TGCGCCAGCAAGCGGACCCCATGGACTAGCGGGGGCCAAGAGACCCAGTACTTC
CDR3 protein: CASKRTPWTSGGQETQYF

clone size: many
D gene: .
V gene: TRBV5-1
J gene: TRBJ2-7
CDR3 DNA: TGCGCCAGCAGCTTGACAGGACAGTTGTACGAGCAGTACTTC
CDR3 protein: CASSLTGQLYEQYF

clone size: .
D gene: TRBD1
V gene: TRBV12-3/TRBV12-4
J gene: TRBJ1-5
CDR3 DNA: TGTGCCAGCAGGTGGACAGGTGGTGAGCCCCAGCATTTT
CDR3 protein: CASRWTGGEPQHF

clone size: few
D gene: TRBD1
V gene: TRBV5-1
J gene: TRBJ1-2
CDR3 DNA: TGCGCCAGCAGCCCAGGACAGGGAGGTGAATTTGGTGGCTACACCTTC
CDR3 protein: CASSPGQGGEFGGYTF

clone size: .
D gene: .
V gene: TRBV18
J gene: TRBJ2-5
CDR3 DNA: TGTGCCAGCTCACCCATGAAAGGGGGTCAAGAGACCCAGTACTTC
CDR3 protein: CASSPMKGGQETQYF

clone size: .
D gene: .
V gene: TRBV29-1
J gene: TRBJ2-7
CDR3 DNA: TGCAGCGTTGAAAGGAGGGAAAACAGGGATATCTGCTACGAGCAGTACTTC
CDR3 protein: CSVERRENRDICYEQYF

clone size: .
D gene: .
V gene: TRBV5-1
J gene: TRBJ2-6
CDR3 DNA: TGCGCCAGCAGCACGATAGTCTCTGGGGCCAACGTCCTGACTTTC
CDR3 protein: CASSTIVSGANVLTF

clone size: few
D gene: .
V gene: TRBV7-9
J gene: TRBJ1-2
CDR3 DNA: TGTGCCAGCAGCCCGCGGTGGGAGGGAAATGGCTACACCTTC
CDR3 protein: CASSPRWEGNGYTF

clone size: .
D gene: .
V gene: TRBV4-3
J gene: TRBJ1-2
CDR3 DNA: TGCGCCAGCAGCCAAGAAGAAGGCTATGGCTACACCTTC
CDR3 protein: CASSQEEGYGYTF

clone size: .
D gene: .
V gene: TRBV20-1
J gene: TRBJ1-1
CDR3 DNA: TGCAGTGCCCGTCAGATCGGGGGCACTGAAGCTTTCTTT
CDR3 protein: CSARQIGGTEAFF

clone size: .
D gene: .
V gene: TRBV7-9
J gene: TRBJ1-1
CDR3 DNA: TGTGCCGCCGACCGGGGTAGGGACACTGAAGCTTTCTTT
CDR3 protein: CAADRGRDTEAFF

clone size: few
D gene: .
V gene: TRBV6-5
J gene: TRBJ2-2
CDR3 DNA: TGTGCCAGCATGGAGTGGCGGGGGAACACCGGGGAGCTGTTTTTT
CDR3 protein: CASMEWRGNTGELFF

clone size: few
D gene: .
V gene: TRBV10-3
J gene: TRBJ1-4
CDR3 DNA: TGTGCCATCAGTGAGCGGCAACCTGCAACTAATGAAAAACTGTTTTTT
CDR3 protein: CAISERQPATNEKLFF

clone size: few
D gene: .
V gene: TRBV4-1
J gene: TRBJ2-5
CDR3 DNA: TGCGCCAGCAGCCCGCCACCACCCCAAGAGACCCAGTACTTC
CDR3 protein: CASSPPPPQETQYF

clone size: .
D gene: .
V gene: TRBV4-3
J gene: TRBJ1-6
CDR3 DNA: TGCGCCAGTAGCCAAGGTCCGGATTCACCCCTCCACTTT
CDR3 protein: CASSQGPDSPLHF

clone size: few
D gene: .
V gene: TRBV25-1
J gene: TRBJ1-1
CDR3 DNA: TGCGCCAGCAATAGGAGGGGGGACCCGCGGTCAAACACTGAAGCTTTCTTT
CDR3 protein: CASNRRGDPRSNTEAFF

clone size: once
D gene: TRBD2
V gene: TRBV7-2
J gene: TRBJ2-6
CDR3 DNA: TGTGCCAGCAGCTTAGTGGGGACTACCATCTCTGGGGCCAACGTCCTGACTTTC
CDR3 protein: CASSLVGTTISGANVLTF

clone size: .
D gene: .
V gene: TRBV5-1
J gene: TRBJ1-1
CDR3 DNA: TGCGCCAGCAGCCAGGGACCGATGAACACTGAAGCTTTCTTT
CDR3 protein: CASSQGPMNTEAFF

clone size: .
D gene: TRBD1
V gene: TRBV27
J gene: TRBJ2-2
CDR3 DNA: TGTGCCAGCAGTTTGAAGACAGGGGTGGGCACCGGGGAGCTGTTTTTT
CDR3 protein: CASSLKTGVGTGELFF

clone size: .
D gene: .
V gene: TRBV3-1
J gene: TRBJ2-3
CDR3 DNA: TGTGCTAGCAGCCAAGGGCTCCCCTCAGGGGGCACAGATACGCAGTATTTT
CDR3 protein: CASSQGLPSGGTDTQYF